This passage covers 17 T cell receptor beta chains from one sample sequenced in a study of CD8 T cells in ankylosing spondylitis. A single record per CDR3 protein comes from TCRdb applying MiXCR to the 5' RACE reads. The table has fewer than 200,000 distinct CDR3 sequences, around a sixth seen once. The source material was blood, either unsorted or a sorted T cell fraction (not recorded which). These receptor sequences come from a male donor between 5 and 29 years old with ankylosing spondylitis or in good health (not recorded which).

This clonotype was seen ten or more times. The chain uses TRBV18 and TRBJ2-1, with no clear D. Germline V gene data show CDR1 as KGHSH and CDR2 as LQKENI. The CDR3 contains 15 residues. Trimming shortened V by 6 bases and J by 2 bases, and 14 bases separated the two germline ends. The DNA of the CDR3 is TGTGCCAGCTCCACCCCAAAGGCCCCCTACAATGAGCAGTTCTTC. It specifies CASSTPKAPYNEQFF. Together with reference TRBV18 and TRBJ2-1, the CDR3 gives the full variable domain: NAGVMQNPRHLVRRRGQEARLRCSPMKGHSHVYWYRQLPEEGLKFMVYLQKENIIDESGMPKERFSAEFPKEGPSILRIQQVVRGDSAAYFCASSTPKAPYNEQFFGPGTRLTVL.

The chain is built from TRBV12-3 or TRBV12-4 and TRBJ2-3; a possible D gene is TRBD1 (6 bases). The CDR3 consists of 14 residues. V lost 6 bases and J 2 bases, leaving 12 bases between the germline ends. The CDR3 sequence: CASRRRQVTDTQYF. CDR3 coding DNA: TGTGCCAGCAGGCGCCGACAGGTCACAGATACGCAGTATTTT.

J is TRBJ2-4 and V is TRBV20-1, with 10 positions matching TRBD2. Trimming at V came to 3 bases and at J to 8 bases, leaving 4 bases not matched to a gene. The V gene's germline CDR1 is DFQATT and CDR2 SNEGSKA (reference sequence). The CDR3 contains 13 residues. CDR3 bases: TGCAGTGCTAGTTCTAGCGGGAGTGACATTCAGTACTTC. Amino acid sequence: CSASSSGSDIQYF.

This rearrangement joins TRBV30 to TRBJ1-3, with a weak D call TRBD1 (6 bases). CDR1 and CDR2 (germline): GTSNPN, SVGIG (reference sequence). This CDR3 is built from 15 residues. V shed 7 bases and J shed 0 bases, with 16 bases lying between them. The CDR3 loop reads CAFNGQQNSGNTIYF. The DNA of the CDR3 is TGTGCCTTCAACGGACAGCAGAACTCTGGAAACACCATATATTTT.

This clonotype has a count of ten or more. The rearrangement links TRBV20-1 to TRBJ1-4, with 7 bases fitting TRBD1. Trimming at V came to 6 bases and at J to 3 bases, leaving 4 bases not matched to a gene. Germline CDR1 reads DFQATT; CDR2 reads SNEGSKA (reference sequence). The CDR3 runs 13 residues. The chain's CDR3 is CSAQGVSNEKLFF. The CDR3 DNA sequence: TGCAGTGCCCAGGGGGTATCTAATGAAAAACTGTTTTTT.

The chain is built from TRBV10-2 and TRBJ2-1, with 11 bases fitting TRBD2. J gave up 9 bases and V 0 bases, and 7 bases lay outside the gene matches. The CDR3 consists of 16 residues. The germline gives CDR1 WSHSY, CDR2 SAAADI. The CDR3 here is CASSESGASGRIEQFF. The CDR3 DNA sequence: TGCGCCAGCAGTGAGTCCGGGGCTAGCGGGAGGATTGAGCAGTTCTTC.

This clonotype appeared many times. The chain couples TRBV5-1 to TRBJ2-5; D unresolved. V was shortened by 1 base and J by 1 base, with 8 bases between the two germline ends. The CDR3 loop spans 14 amino acids. The germline gives CDR1 SGHRS, CDR2 YFSETQ. Written as DNA, the CDR3 is TGCGCCAGCAGCTTGCGTTTATCCCAAGAGACCCAGTACTTC. Its translation: CASSLRLSQETQYF.

This clonotype was seen at least ten times. The J gene is TRBJ2-6, the V gene TRBV5-1; D remains unclear. From germline, CDR1 is SGHRS and CDR2 YFSETQ. The germline V and J ends were trimmed by 0 bases and 6 bases, with 10 bases remaining between them. The CDR3 spans 15 residues. CDR3 in DNA: TGCGCCAGCAGCTTGGAGGGCGCTGCGGCCAACGTCCTGACTTTC. This gives the protein CASSLEGAAANVLTF.

The rearrangement uses TRBV29-1 and TRBJ2-1; TRBD2 is a possible D gene (5 bases). From germline, CDR1 is SQVTM and CDR2 ANQGSEA. Trimming took off 0 bases at V and 5 bases at J, with 14 bases between the two ends. The CDR3 is 15 amino acids. The CDR3 region is CSVEDRVGDHNEQFF. CDR3 in DNA: TGCAGCGTTGAAGATCGGGTGGGAGACCACAATGAGCAGTTCTTC.

This clonotype was recorded at least ten times. The chain combines TRBV12-3 or TRBV12-4 with TRBJ2-5; D is unresolved. The CDR3 consists of 14 residues. V lost 2 bases to trimming and J lost 1 base, with 8 bases between them. CDR3 bases: TGTGCCAGCAGTTTAAGGCCTATCCAAGAGACCCAGTACTTC. It codes for CASSLRPIQETQYF.

This clonotype was seen at least ten times. The V call is TRBV15, the J call TRBJ2-1; TRBD2 agrees at 11 bases. V shed 1 base, J shed 8 bases, and the junction held 4 bases outside the gene matches. The CDR3 is made up of 15 amino acids. Germline V lookup: CDR1 LNHNV, CDR2 YYDKDF (reference sequence). This CDR3 reads CATSRVGTSGDEQFF. The DNA for the CDR3 is TGTGCCACCAGCAGAGTGGGGACTAGCGGCGATGAGCAGTTCTTC.

This clonotype was picked up many times. The CDR3 loop reads CASSYLIGQENYGYTF. The DNA of the CDR3 is TGTGCCAGCAGTTACCTGATTGGACAGGAGAACTATGGCTACACCTTC. The chain couples TRBV6-6 to TRBJ1-2; 7 bases align to TRBD1. Germline CDR1 is MNHNY and CDR2 is SVGAGI (reference sequence). V lost 2 bases and J lost 2; bases outside the gene matches: 8. The CDR3 has 16 amino acids.

This clonotype occurred a few times. V is TRBV7-6 and J is TRBJ2-2; a weak D match, TRBD1 (6 bases). The V and J ends lost 5 bases and 5 bases respectively, with 18 bases between them. The CDR3 spans 16 residues. Per the germline V gene, CDR1 is SGHVS and CDR2 is FNYEAQ. CDR3 DNA sequence: TGTGCCAGCAGCGCCCGCCGGACAGTGGGAACCGGGGAGCTGTTTTTT. The encoded protein is CASSARRTVGTGELFF.

The chain combines TRBV12-3 or TRBV12-4 with TRBJ2-3; 8 positions agree with TRBD2. The CDR3 totals 15 residues. The V gene end was trimmed by 7 bases and the J gene end by 5 bases; junction bases not matched to a gene: 11. CDR3 in amino acids: CASNQLAEGGDTQYF. As DNA, the CDR3 is TGTGCCAGCAACCAACTAGCGGAAGGGGGAGATACGCAGTATTTT.

The chain employs TRBV10-3 and TRBJ2-5, with D unresolved. The CDR3 length is 13 residues. Trimming cost V 10 bases and J 5 bases, with 17 bases left between them. Germline assignment: CDR1 ENHRY and CDR2 SYGVKD. CDR3 nucleotides: TGTGCCACGAGCGCAATGGCCTTCGAGACCCAGTACTTC. Translated: CATSAMAFETQYF.

This clonotype appeared many times. The chain uses TRBV13 and TRBJ2-2, with 8 positions matching TRBD2. CDR1 and CDR2 (germline): PRHDT, FYEKMQ (reference sequence). CDR3 length: 15 amino acids. The V gene end was trimmed by 6 bases and the J gene end by 6 bases; junction bases not matched to a gene: 9. The chain's CDR3 is CASSSRGLAAGELFF. The CDR3 bases are TGTGCCAGCAGTTCCCGAGGACTAGCCGCCGGGGAGCTGTTTTTT.

The V gene is TRBV20-1, the J gene TRBJ1-2, with D tentatively TRBD1 (5 bases). The CDR3 is 12 amino acids. Germline CDR1 DFQATT, CDR2 SNEGSKA (reference sequence). Trimming cost V 5 bases and J 5 bases, with 12 bases left between them. CDR3 nucleotide sequence: TGCAGTGCTTCAGGGTCTGGGTATGGCTACACCTTC. It codes for CSASGSGYGYTF.